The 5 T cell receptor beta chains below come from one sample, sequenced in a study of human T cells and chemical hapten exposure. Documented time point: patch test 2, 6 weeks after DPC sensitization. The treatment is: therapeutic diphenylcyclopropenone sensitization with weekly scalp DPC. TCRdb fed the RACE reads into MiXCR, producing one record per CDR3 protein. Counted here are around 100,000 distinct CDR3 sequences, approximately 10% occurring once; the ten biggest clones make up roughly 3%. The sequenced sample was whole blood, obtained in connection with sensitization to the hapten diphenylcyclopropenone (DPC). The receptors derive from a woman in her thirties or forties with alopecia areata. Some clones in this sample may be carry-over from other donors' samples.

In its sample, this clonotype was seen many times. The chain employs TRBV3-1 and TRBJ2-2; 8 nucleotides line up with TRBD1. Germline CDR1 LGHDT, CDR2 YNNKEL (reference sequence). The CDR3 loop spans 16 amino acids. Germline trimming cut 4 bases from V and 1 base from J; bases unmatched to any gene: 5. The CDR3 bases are TGTGCCAGCAGCCTTAGGACAGGGATGAACACCGGGGAGCTGTTTTTT. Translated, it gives CASSLRTGMNTGELFF.

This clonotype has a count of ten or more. CDR3 in amino acids: CASSQTVLGTEAFF. DNA for the CDR3: TGTGCCAGCAGCCAGACGGTTCTCGGAACTGAAGCTTTCTTT. The chain couples TRBV7-2 to TRBJ1-1, with D unclear. Germline-derived CDR1 and CDR2 are SGHTA and FQGNSA. Trimming stripped 5 bases from V and 5 bases from J, with 15 bases between. The CDR3 has 14 residues.

The CDR3 DNA follows: TGCAGTGCTAGAGATAGGGAGGGAGGCCTCGGCGGCTACGAGCAGTACTTC. It yields the protein CSARDREGGLGGYEQYF. The rearrangement uses TRBV20-1 and TRBJ2-7, with TRBD2 matching over 7 bases. Losses at the gene ends were 0 bases for V and 3 bases for J; bases not matched to a gene: 14. The V gene's germline CDR1 is DFQATT and CDR2 SNEGSKA (reference sequence). The CDR3 runs 17 residues.

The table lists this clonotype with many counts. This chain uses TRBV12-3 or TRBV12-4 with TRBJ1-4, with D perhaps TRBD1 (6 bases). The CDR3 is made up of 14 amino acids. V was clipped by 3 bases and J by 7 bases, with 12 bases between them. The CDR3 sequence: CASSFSGVGEKLFF. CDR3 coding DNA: TGTGCCAGCAGTTTCTCAGGGGTCGGTGAAAAACTGTTTTTT.

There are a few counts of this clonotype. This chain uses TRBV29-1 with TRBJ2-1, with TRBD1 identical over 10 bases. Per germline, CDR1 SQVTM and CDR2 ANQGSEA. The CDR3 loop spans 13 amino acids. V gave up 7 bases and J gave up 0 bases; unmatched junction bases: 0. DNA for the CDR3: TGCAGCGGGACAGGGGGCTCCTACAATGAGCAGTTCTTC. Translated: CSGTGGSYNEQFF.